The clone carrying this T cell receptor beta chain was counted ten times or more. The entry originates in a study of T-cell memory formation after mild COVID-19. The CDR3 is 16 residues long. Trimming removed 0 bases at V and 1 base at J, with 12 bases between. Germline lookup yields CDR1 MNHEY and CDR2 SVGAGI. TCRdb itself ran the 5' RACE reads through MiXCR, one entry per CDR3 protein. The table lists 400,000 to 500,000 distinct CDR3 sequences, 24% of them singletons, with roughly 9.7% in the top ten. The chain links TRBV6-5 to TRBJ1-1, with unresolved D. This TCR was sampled from an adult woman who had mild COVID-19 (a few samples of this study predate the infection). Cell type and time point are not known. Input material: PBMCs or a T cell subset sorted from them (not recorded which). This chain's CDR3 is CASSYSSWRENTEAFF. The CDR3 nucleotides are TGTGCCAGCAGTTACTCGAGTTGGCGGGAGAACACTGAAGCTTTCTTT.